This entry lists 9 T cell receptor beta chains sequenced from one sample in a study of CD8 T cells in Susac syndrome. Random hexamers were used to reverse transcribe an amount of about 0.45 to 1 ug RNA. TCRdb reprocessed the immunoSEQ multiplex PCR reads via MiXCR and lists one record per CDR3 protein. Of around 280,000 distinct CDR3 sequences listed, around 84% are singletons. Sequencing was performed on CD8+ T cells from PBMCs. All receptors derive from a human donor with multiple sclerosis.

The CDR3, as DNA: TGCGCCAGCAGCCAAGTTGTGGACAGGAAAAATGGCTACACCTTC. Its protein is CASSQVVDRKNGYTF. V usage is TRBV4-1 and J usage is TRBJ1-2, with 7 bases matching TRBD1. J was trimmed by 6 bases and V by 1 base; bases with no gene match: 8. The CDR3 spans 15 residues. Per germline, CDR1 MGHRA and CDR2 YSYEKL.

This chain links TRBV3-1 with TRBJ1-6, with unresolved D. The germline CDR1 and CDR2 sequences are LGHDT and YNNKEL (reference sequence). The length of the CDR3 is 19 residues. Trimming cost V 0 bases and J 9 bases, with 24 bases left between them. The CDR3 spells CASSQDSGWTLKRRSPLHF. As DNA, the CDR3 is TGTGCCAGCAGCCAAGATTCGGGCTGGACCCTCAAGAGGCGTTCACCCCTCCACTTT.

This chain joins TRBV27 and TRBJ2-1; 12 bases are shared with TRBD1. The junction had 13 bases not matched to a gene; V was cut back by 7 bases and J by 9 bases. This CDR3 region has 16 residues. CDR1 and CDR2 (germline): MNHEY, SMNVEV (reference sequence). CDR3 nucleotide sequence: TGTGCCAGCACGTTAGTAGGGACAGGGGGCAAGAGTGAGCAGTTCTTC. It yields the protein CASTLVGTGGKSEQFF.

This clonotype appeared a few times. This chain uses TRBV6-1 with TRBJ1-2, with D possibly TRBD1 on 6 matching bases. Germline V lookup: CDR1 MNHNS, CDR2 SASEGT. This CDR3 region has 13 residues. V lost 6 bases and J lost 6, with 14 bases in between. In DNA form, the CDR3 reads TGTGCCAGCAGCCTGGCAGGGGACGATGGCTACACCTTC. Its translation is CASSLAGDDGYTF.

The V and J genes are TRBV2 and TRBJ2-2; TRBD2 aligns across 9 bases. This CDR3 is built from 16 residues. Looked up from germline, CDR1 is SNHLY and CDR2 is FYNNEI. V was pared by 10 bases and J by 1 base, with 10 bases of the junction left unmatched. As DNA, the CDR3 is TGTGCCAACAAGGTAGTAGCGGGAGTGAACACCGGGGAGCTGTTTTTT. This sequence encodes CANKVVAGVNTGELFF.

This chain links TRBV14 with TRBJ1-2; TRBD1 is a possible D gene (6 bases). The V end lost 4 bases, the J end lost 7 bases, and 19 bases lay between the germline ends. This CDR3 is 15 amino acids long. CDR1 is SGHDN, CDR2 FVKESK, per germline. The CDR3, as DNA: TGTGCCAGCAGCCGACGGACAGCTACTCGGCGTGGCTACACCTTC. Translating gives CASSRRTATRRGYTF.

The CDR3 DNA is TGTGCCAGCAGCCAAATAAGATCGGAGACCCAGTACTTC. Protein: CASSQIRSETQYF. The chain joins TRBV14 to TRBJ2-5; D ambiguous. In germline, CDR1 is SGHDN, CDR2 FVKESK. This CDR3 spans 13 amino acids. Trimming stripped 2 bases from V and 5 bases from J, with 9 bases between.

Only a few counts were recorded for this clonotype. V and J are TRBV27 and TRBJ2-1, with 11 bases that match TRBD1. This CDR3 has 12 amino acids. V lost 6 bases, J lost 10 bases, and 2 bases stayed unmatched. Germline V gives CDR1 MNHEY, CDR2 SMNVEV (reference sequence). The CDR3 region has the DNA TGTGCCAGCAGCAGGACAGGGGGCGAGCAGTTCTTC. Translation: CASSRTGGEQFF.

This clonotype has a single count. The chain is built from TRBV7-9 and TRBJ2-3, with TRBD2 matching over 9 bases. Looked up from germline, CDR1 is SEHNR and CDR2 is FQNEAQ (reference sequence). This CDR3 comprises 18 residues. V was clipped by 1 base and J by 0 bases; unmatched bases: 8. The CDR3, as DNA: TGTGCCAGCAGCTTAGTGGCTAGCGGGGAGGCTAGCACAGATACGCAGTATTTT. This sequence encodes CASSLVASGEASTDTQYF.